This T cell receptor beta chain was sequenced during a study of a mutant IDH1 vaccine in newly diagnosed glioma. Study-wide context: Treated individuals were roughly 62% male and approximately 38% female, averaging 40.4 years of age. Patients were pretreated with radiotherapy, temozolomide, or both, mostly both. Whole-study findings and limits: Apparently unrelated to pseudoprogression were changes in the top peripheral T cell clonotypes.

CDR3 length: 15 amino acids. Between the trimmed V and J ends, which lost 5 bases and 4 bases, there was a span of 16 bases. The germline V gene has CDR1 SGHDT and CDR2 YYEEEE. This clone was recorded a few times. No antigen is known for it. The time point denotes: baseline, week 1 (first vaccination visit). Described treatment: pre-vaccination baseline after standard-of-care therapy. New WHO grade 3 or 4 astrocytomas that were IDH1-mutant and ATRX-lost occurred in the donors. Repertoires were generated with immunoSEQ multiplex PCR, while TCRdb's copy carries only in-frame clones and drops some. The data contain tens of thousands of clones, about 80% of them singletons.

Source: PBMCs, taken from a glioma patient treated with radiotherapy, temozolomide or both. This chain joins TRBV5-6 and TRBJ1-5, with D possibly matching TRBD1 (6 bases). The receptor comes from a man aged 35-49 years with glioma. Some clones in this sample may be carry-over from other donors' samples. The CDR3 sequence: CASRSGASPNQPQHF. DNA of the CDR3: TGTGCCAGCAGGTCAGGGGCTTCACCTAATCAGCCCCAGCATTTT.